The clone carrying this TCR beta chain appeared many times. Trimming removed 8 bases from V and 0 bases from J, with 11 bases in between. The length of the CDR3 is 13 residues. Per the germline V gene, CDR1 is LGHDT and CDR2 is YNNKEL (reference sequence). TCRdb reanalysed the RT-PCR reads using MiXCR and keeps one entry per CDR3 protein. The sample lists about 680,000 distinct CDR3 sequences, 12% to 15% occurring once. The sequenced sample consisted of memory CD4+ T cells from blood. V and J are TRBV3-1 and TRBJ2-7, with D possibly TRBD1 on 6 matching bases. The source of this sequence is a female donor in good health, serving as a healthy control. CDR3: CASSRGSSYEQYF. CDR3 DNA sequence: TGTGCCAGCTCTAGGGGGAGCTCCTACGAGCAGTACTTC.